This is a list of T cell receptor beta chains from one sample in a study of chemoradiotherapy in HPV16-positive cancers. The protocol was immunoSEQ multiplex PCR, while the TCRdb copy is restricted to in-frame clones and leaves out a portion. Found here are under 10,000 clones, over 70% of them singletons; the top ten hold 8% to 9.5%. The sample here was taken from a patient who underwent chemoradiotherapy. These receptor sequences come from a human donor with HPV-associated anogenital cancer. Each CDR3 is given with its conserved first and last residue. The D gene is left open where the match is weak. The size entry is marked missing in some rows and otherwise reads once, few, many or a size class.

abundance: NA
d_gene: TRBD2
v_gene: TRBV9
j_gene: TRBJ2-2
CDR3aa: CASSVAGLGNTGELFF
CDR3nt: TGTGCCAGCAGCGTAGCGGGACTAGGGAACACCGGGGAGCTGTTTTTT

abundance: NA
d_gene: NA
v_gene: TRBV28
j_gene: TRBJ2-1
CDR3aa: CASSSPRGRINEQFF
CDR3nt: TGTGCCAGCAGTTCCCCCCGGGGAAGGATCAATGAGCAGTTCTTC

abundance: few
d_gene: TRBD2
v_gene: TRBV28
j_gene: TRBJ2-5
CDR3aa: CASSFTSGREETQYF
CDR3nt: TGTGCCAGCAGTTTTACTAGCGGGAGGGAAGAGACCCAGTACTTC

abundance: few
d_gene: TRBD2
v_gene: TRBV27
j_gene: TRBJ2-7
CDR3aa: CASGERGGAYEQYF
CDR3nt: TGTGCCAGCGGAGAGCGGGGGGGCGCCTACGAGCAGTACTTC

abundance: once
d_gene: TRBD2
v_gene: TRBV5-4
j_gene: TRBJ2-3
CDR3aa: CASSLDWTSGGPRADTQYF
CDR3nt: TGTGCCAGCAGCCTGGACTGGACTAGCGGGGGGCCAAGAGCAGATACGCAGTATTTT

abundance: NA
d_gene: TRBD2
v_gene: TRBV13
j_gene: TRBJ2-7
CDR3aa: CASSSASGVRYEQYF
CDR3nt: TGTGCCAGCAGCTCGGCTAGCGGGGTTCGCTACGAGCAGTACTTC

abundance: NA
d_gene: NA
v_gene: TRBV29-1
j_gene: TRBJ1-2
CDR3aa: CSVEPQGDYGYTF
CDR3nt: TGCAGCGTCGAGCCACAGGGAGACTATGGCTACACCTTC

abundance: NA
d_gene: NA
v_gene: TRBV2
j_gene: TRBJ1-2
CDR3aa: CASSTQGDGNYGYTF
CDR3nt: TGTGCCAGCAGCACTCAGGGCGACGGAAATTATGGCTACACCTTC

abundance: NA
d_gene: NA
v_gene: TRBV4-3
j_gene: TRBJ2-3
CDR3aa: CASSQEGYSSTDTQYF
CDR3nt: TGCGCCAGCAGCCAAGAAGGCTACTCGAGCACAGATACGCAGTATTTT

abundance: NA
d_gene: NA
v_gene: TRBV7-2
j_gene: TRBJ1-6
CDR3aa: CASSLRGPNSPLHF
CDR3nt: TGTGCCAGCAGCTTACGGGGACCTAATTCACCCCTCCACTTT

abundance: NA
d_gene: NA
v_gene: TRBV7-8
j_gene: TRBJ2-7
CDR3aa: CASSGITSYEQYF
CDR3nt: TGTGCCAGCAGCGGGATTACCTCCTACGAGCAGTACTTC

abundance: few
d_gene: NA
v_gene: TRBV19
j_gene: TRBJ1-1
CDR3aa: CASSGSQHTEAFF
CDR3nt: TGTGCCAGTAGTGGGTCTCAGCACACTGAAGCTTTCTTT

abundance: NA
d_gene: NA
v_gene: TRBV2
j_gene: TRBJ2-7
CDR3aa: CASSGRAEGLASYEQYF
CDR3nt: TGTGCCAGCAGTGGGCGGGCAGAGGGACTTGCCTCCTACGAGCAGTACTTC

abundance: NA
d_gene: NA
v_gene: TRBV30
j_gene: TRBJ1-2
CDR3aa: CAWRDGPSDGYTF
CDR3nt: TGTGCCTGGAGGGACGGCCCGTCAGATGGCTACACCTTC

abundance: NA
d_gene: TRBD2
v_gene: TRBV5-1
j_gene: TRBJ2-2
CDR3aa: CASSSDTLAGGPTGELFF
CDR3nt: TGCGCCAGCAGTTCTGATACACTAGCGGGGGGGCCCACCGGGGAGCTGTTTTTT

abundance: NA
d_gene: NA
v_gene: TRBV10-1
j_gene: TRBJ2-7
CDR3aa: CAVRGNEQYF
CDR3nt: TGCGCCGTCCGGGGAAACGAGCAGTACTTC

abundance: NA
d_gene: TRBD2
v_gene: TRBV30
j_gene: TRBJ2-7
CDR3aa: CAWSRGTSGRSYEQYF
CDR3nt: TGTGCCTGGTCCAGGGGAACTAGCGGGCGGTCCTACGAGCAGTACTTC

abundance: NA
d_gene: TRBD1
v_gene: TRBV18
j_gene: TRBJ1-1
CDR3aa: CASSPNRGRTEAFF
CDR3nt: TGTGCCAGCTCACCTAACAGGGGGAGGACTGAAGCTTTCTTT

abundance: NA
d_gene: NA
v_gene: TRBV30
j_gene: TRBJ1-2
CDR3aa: CAWSQLGRVYGYTF
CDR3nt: TGTGCCTGGAGTCAGTTGGGCAGGGTCTATGGCTACACCTTC

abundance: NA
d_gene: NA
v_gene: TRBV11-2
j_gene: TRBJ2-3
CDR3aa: CASSLGVFGSTDTQYF
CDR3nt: TGTGCCAGCAGCTTAGGGGTCTTCGGAAGCACAGATACGCAGTATTTT

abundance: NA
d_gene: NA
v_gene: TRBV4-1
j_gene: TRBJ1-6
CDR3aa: CASSQETGVRSSPLHF
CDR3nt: TGCGCCAGCAGCCAAGAGACGGGGGTGCGCAGTTCACCCCTCCACTTT

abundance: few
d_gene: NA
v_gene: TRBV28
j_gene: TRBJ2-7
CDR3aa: CASAQGVEQYF
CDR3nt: TGTGCCAGCGCCCAAGGAGTTGAGCAGTACTTC

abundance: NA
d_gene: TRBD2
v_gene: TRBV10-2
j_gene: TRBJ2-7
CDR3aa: CASWLSGGAIYEQYF
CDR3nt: TGCGCCAGTTGGCTAAGCGGGGGGGCCATCTACGAGCAGTACTTC

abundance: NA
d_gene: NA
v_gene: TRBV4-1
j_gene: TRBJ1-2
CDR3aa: CASSQESEYYGYTF
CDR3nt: TGCGCCAGCAGCCAAGAATCAGAGTACTATGGCTACACCTTC

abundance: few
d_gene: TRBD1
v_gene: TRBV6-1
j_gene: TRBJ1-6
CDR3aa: CASRGQGNDSPLHF
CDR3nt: TGTGCCAGCAGGGGACAGGGTAATGACTCACCCCTCCACTTT

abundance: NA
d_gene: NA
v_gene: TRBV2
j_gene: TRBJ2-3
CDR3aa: CASSELLGRTDTQYF
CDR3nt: TGTGCCAGCAGTGAACTTCTAGGGAGAACAGATACGCAGTATTTT

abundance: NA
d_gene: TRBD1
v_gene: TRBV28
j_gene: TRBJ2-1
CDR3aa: CASSYFRLGQGAHEQFF
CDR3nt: TGTGCCAGCAGTTATTTTCGATTGGGACAGGGGGCACATGAGCAGTTCTTC

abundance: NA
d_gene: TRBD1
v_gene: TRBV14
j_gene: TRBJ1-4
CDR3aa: CASSQDLDRGVGLFF
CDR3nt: TGTGCCAGCAGCCAAGATCTTGACAGGGGAGTGGGTCTGTTTTTT

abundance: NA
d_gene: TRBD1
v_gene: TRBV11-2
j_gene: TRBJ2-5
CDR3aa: CASSPGQVRTQYF
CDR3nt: TGTGCCAGCAGCCCGGGACAGGTCCGGACCCAGTACTTC

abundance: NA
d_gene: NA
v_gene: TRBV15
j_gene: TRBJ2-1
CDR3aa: CATSTFFGNEQFF
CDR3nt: TGTGCCACCAGCACCTTTTTTGGAAATGAGCAGTTCTTC

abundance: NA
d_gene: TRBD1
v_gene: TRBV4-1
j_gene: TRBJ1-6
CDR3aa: CASSQDLLRGLSPLHF
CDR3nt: TGCGCCAGCAGCCAAGATCTGCTCAGGGGGCTCTCACCCCTCCACTTT

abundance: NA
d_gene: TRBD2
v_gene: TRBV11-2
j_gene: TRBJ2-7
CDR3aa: CASSTTSGGAGEQYF
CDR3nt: TGTGCCAGCAGCACGACTAGCGGGGGGGCGGGCGAGCAGTACTTC

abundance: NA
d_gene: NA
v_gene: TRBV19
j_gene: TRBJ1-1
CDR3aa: CASSIMSAAMNTEAFF
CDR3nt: TGTGCCAGTAGTATCATGTCCGCAGCAATGAACACTGAAGCTTTCTTT

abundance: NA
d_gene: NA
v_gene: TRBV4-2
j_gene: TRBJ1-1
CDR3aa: CASSQPRGRNTEAFF
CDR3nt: TGTGCCAGCAGCCAACCGCGGGGGCGCAACACTGAAGCTTTCTTT

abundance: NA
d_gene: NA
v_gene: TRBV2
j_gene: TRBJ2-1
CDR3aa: CATPGEIGINNEQFF
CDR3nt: TGTGCCACCCCGGGTGAGATCGGGATCAACAATGAGCAGTTCTTC

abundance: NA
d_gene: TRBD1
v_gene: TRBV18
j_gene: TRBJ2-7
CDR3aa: CASSEGQGGVYEQYF
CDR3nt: TGTGCCAGCTCAGAAGGACAGGGGGGCGTTTACGAGCAGTACTTC

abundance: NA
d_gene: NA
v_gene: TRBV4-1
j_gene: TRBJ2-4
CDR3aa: CASSPLLRAGTYIQYF
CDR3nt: TGCGCCAGCAGCCCCCTCTTGAGGGCGGGGACTTATATTCAGTACTTC

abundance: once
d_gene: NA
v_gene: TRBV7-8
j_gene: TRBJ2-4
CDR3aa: CASSLTTGRLAKNIQYF
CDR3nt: TGTGCCAGCAGCTTAACCACAGGGAGACTAGCCAAAAACATTCAGTACTTC

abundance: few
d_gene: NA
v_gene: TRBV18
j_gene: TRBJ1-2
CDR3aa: CASSPLETGAGYTF
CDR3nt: TGTGCCAGCTCACCACTTGAGACGGGGGCGGGCTACACCTTC

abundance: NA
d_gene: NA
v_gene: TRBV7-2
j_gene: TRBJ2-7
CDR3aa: CASSFFDEQYF
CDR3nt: TGTGCCAGCAGCTTCTTCGACGAGCAGTACTTC

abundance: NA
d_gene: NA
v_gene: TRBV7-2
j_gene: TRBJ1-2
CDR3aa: CASSQGVSYGYTF
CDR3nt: TGTGCCAGCAGCCAAGGGGTCAGCTATGGCTACACCTTC

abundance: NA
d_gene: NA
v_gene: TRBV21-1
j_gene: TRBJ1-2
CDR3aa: CASSNWTGGGYGYTF
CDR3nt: TGTGCCAGCAGCAACTGGACAGGGGGCGGCTATGGCTACACCTTC

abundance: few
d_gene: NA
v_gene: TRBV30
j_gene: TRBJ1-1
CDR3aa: CAYARVNTEAFF
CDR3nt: TGTGCCTATGCCAGGGTGAACACTGAAGCTTTCTTT

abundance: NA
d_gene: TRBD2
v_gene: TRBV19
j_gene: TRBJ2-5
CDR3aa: CASSEMTSAETQYF
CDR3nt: TGTGCCAGTAGTGAAATGACTAGCGCGGAGACCCAGTACTTC

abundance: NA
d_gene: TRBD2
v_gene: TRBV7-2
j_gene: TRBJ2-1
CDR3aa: CASSPSYGGAYNEQFF
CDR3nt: TGTGCCAGCAGTCCATCGTACGGGGGGGCCTACAATGAGCAGTTCTTC

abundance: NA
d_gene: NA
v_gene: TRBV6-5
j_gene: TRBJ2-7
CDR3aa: CASSYGPSFEQYF
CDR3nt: TGTGCCAGCAGTTACGGTCCTTCCTTCGAGCAGTACTTC

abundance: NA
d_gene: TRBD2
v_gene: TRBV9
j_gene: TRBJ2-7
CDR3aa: CASSALAGGGYEQYF
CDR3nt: TGTGCCAGCAGCGCCCTAGCGGGGGGAGGTTACGAGCAGTACTTC

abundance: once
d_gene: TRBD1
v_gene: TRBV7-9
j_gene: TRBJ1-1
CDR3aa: CASSLPPGQGGTEAFF
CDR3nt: TGTGCCAGCAGCTTACCCCCGGGACAGGGTGGCACTGAAGCTTTCTTT

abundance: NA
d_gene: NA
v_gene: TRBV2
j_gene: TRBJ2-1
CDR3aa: CASRTYNEQFF
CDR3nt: TGTGCCAGCCGGACATACAATGAGCAGTTCTTC

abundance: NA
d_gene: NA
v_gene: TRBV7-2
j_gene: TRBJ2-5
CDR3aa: CASSRGLQETQYF
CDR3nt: TGTGCCAGCAGCCGGGGACTTCAAGAGACCCAGTACTTC